Listed here are 10 T cell receptor beta chains from one sample, sequenced in a study of OX40 agonist ivuxolimab in advanced cancers. The data were produced by immunoSEQ multiplex PCR, yet TCRdb's version contains in-frame clones alone and is incomplete. The table includes 62,000 or so clones, roughly 89% detected once. The material was CD4+ or CD8+ T cells sorted from blood, obtained in a trial of the OX40 agonist ivuxolimab. Receptor source: an adult with an advanced solid tumor such as melanoma, head and neck, liver or kidney cancer.

Details on this clone: Different DNA sequences within this sample yield the same CDR3. J is TRBJ2-3 and V is TRBV7-3, with 8 bases aligning to TRBD2. The J segment lost 4 bases and the V segment lost 0 bases, leaving 15 bases of the junction unmatched. Germline V gene lookup returns CDR1 SGHTA and CDR2 FQGTGA. This CDR3 region has 19 residues. The CDR3 sequence: CASSLTSGRSGKYSDTQYF. CDR3 bases: TGTGCCAGCAGCTTAACGAGCGGGAGAAGTGGGAAGTACTCAGATACGCAGTATTTT. Drawing the rest from reference TRBV7-3 and TRBJ2-3, the complete variable domain is GAGVSQTPSNKVTEKGKYVELRCDPISGHTALYWYRQSLGQGPEFLIYFQGTGAADDSGLPNDRFFAVRPEGSVSTLKIQRTERGDSAVYLCASSLTSGRSGKYSDTQYFGPGTRLTVL.

The chain couples TRBV25-1 to TRBJ2-1, with D unresolved. This CDR3 spans 13 amino acids. Germline CDR1 and CDR2: MGHDK and SYGVNS. With 4 bases removed from V and 4 bases from J, the gap between germline ends came to 8 bases. The chain's CDR3 is CASSGDLYNEQFF. The CDR3 nucleotides read TGTGCCAGCAGTGGCGACTTGTACAATGAGCAGTTCTTC.

The gene calls are TRBV11-3 and TRBJ2-3, with 7 bases matching TRBD1. Germline CDR1 and CDR2: SGHNT and YENEEA. The CDR3 is 14 residues long. V trimming: 4 bases; J trimming: 1 base; junction bases outside the gene matches: 2. The chain's CDR3 is CASSWTGGTDTQYF. Written as DNA, the CDR3 is TGTGCCAGCAGCTGGACAGGAGGCACAGATACGCAGTATTTT.

V gene TRBV28 combines with J gene TRBJ1-5; 10 bases are a match to TRBD1. Trimming took 7 bases from V and 16 from J; bases not matched to a gene: 16. Germline CDR1 MDHEN, CDR2 SYDVKM. CDR3 length: 14 residues. DNA of the CDR3: TGTGCCAGCAATCGTCCAATGGGGGACAGGGGTCCCCATTTT. It encodes CASNRPMGDRGPHF. Together with reference TRBV28 and TRBJ1-5, the CDR3 gives the full variable domain: DVKVTQSSRYLVKRTGEKVFLECVQDMDHENMFWYRQDPGLGLRLIYFSYDVKMKEKGDIPEGYSVSREKKERFSLILESASTNQTSMYLCASNRPMGDRGPHFGDGTRLSIL.

This sequence joins TRBV2 and TRBJ1-5; D is ambiguous. Germline CDR1 is SNHLY and CDR2 is FYNNEI. Trimming took 1 base from V and 5 from J, leaving 6 bases between them. This CDR3 is 13 amino acids long. CDR3 sequence reads: CASSEGVYQPQHF. The CDR3 DNA sequence: TGTGCCAGCAGTGAAGGGGTCTATCAGCCCCAGCATTTT. The full variable domain, completed using reference TRBV2 and TRBJ1-5, is EPEVTQTPSHQVTQMGQEVILRCVPISNHLYFYWYRQILGQKVEFLVSFYNNEISEKSEIFDDQFSVERPDGSNFTLKIRSTKLEDSAMYFCASSEGVYQPQHFGDGTRLSIL.

The chain's CDR3 is CSAAPEAFF. The CDR3 nucleotides are TGCAGTGCTGCGCCTGAAGCTTTCTTT. V gene TRBV20-1 combines with J gene TRBJ1-1; D is undetermined. The CDR3 has 9 residues. V dropped 5 bases and J dropped 6 bases, with 4 bases sitting between them. Germline values: CDR1 DFQATT, CDR2 SNEGSKA (reference sequence).

This chain uses TRBV28 with TRBJ1-1; a weak D match, TRBD1 (5 bases). The germline V gene has CDR1 MDHEN and CDR2 SYDVKM. The CDR3 covers 15 residues. The germline V and J ends were trimmed by 5 bases and 4 bases, with 17 bases remaining between them. CDR3 DNA: TGTGCCAGCAGTCTTTCGGGGGGAATAGGCACTGAAGCTTTCTTT. Encoded protein: CASSLSGGIGTEAFF.

This chain uses TRBV5-6 with TRBJ2-7; possible D gene TRBD1, 5 bases. The CDR3 contains 13 residues. Germline V CDR1 and CDR2: SGHDT, YYEEEE. Trimming stripped 2 bases from V and 4 bases from J, with 10 bases between. CDR3 nucleotides: TGTGCCAGCAGCTTTCGGACACCTTACGAGCAGTACTTC. It yields the protein CASSFRTPYEQYF. Variable domain in full (rest from reference TRBV5-6 and TRBJ2-7): DAGVTQSPTHLIKTRGQQVTLRCSPKSGHDTVSWYQQALGQGPQFIFQYYEEEERQRGNFPDRFSGHQFPNYSSELNVNALLLGDSALYLCASSFRTPYEQYFGPGTRLTVT.

The genes are TRBV30 and TRBJ2-4; 9 positions agree with TRBD2. The germline V gene has CDR1 GTSNPN and CDR2 SVGIG (reference sequence). The CDR3 consists of 16 residues. The V and J ends lost 1 base and 4 bases, in that order; junction bases with no gene match: 8. CDR3 residues: CAWSEGLAGRKNIQYF. In DNA form, the CDR3 reads TGTGCCTGGAGTGAGGGCCTAGCGGGAAGAAAAAACATTCAGTACTTC.

The V call is TRBV7-9, the J call TRBJ2-1; D unclear. V was shortened by 1 base and J by 7 bases, with 11 bases between the two germline ends. The germline gives CDR1 SEHNR, CDR2 FQNEAQ (reference sequence). The CDR3 consists of 14 residues. Here the CDR3 reads CASSLGLSENEQFF. In nucleotides, the CDR3 is TGTGCCAGCAGCTTAGGTTTGTCAGAGAATGAGCAGTTCTTC. The whole variable domain, filled in from reference TRBV7-9 and TRBJ2-1, reads DTGVSQNPRHKITKRGQNVTFRCDPISEHNRLYWYRQTLGQGPEFLTYFQNEAQLEKSRLLSDRFSAERPKGSFSTLEIQRTEQGDSAMYLCASSLGLSENEQFFGPGTRLTVL.